The 22 T cell receptor beta chains listed next were all sequenced from one sample in a study of blood T cell repertoires in COVID-19. Generated by immunoSEQ multiplex PCR, the TCRdb table keeps only in-frame clones and is missing some. The profile shows roughly 100,000 clones, 70% to 90% of them singletons. Sample: peripheral blood. The receptors originated from a human donor in a cohort sampled during active COVID-19.

The chain uses TRBV4-1 and TRBJ2-3; D is possibly TRBD2 (7 bases). Germline CDR1 reads MGHRA; CDR2 reads YSYEKL. Trimming removed 3 bases from V and 2 bases from J, with 12 bases in between. CDR3 size: 15 residues. Here the CDR3 DNA reads TGCGCCAGCAGCCACTCGGGGGGCCTCACAGATACGCAGTATTTT. It translates to CASSHSGGLTDTQYF.

The chain has TRBV4-3 and TRBJ2-1; 9 nucleotides line up with TRBD1. CDR1 and CDR2 (germline): LGHNA, YSLEER. The CDR3 spans 16 residues. The V segment lost 3 bases and the J segment 7 bases; nucleotides outside the gene matches: 10. In nucleotides, the CDR3 is TGCGCCAGCAGCCAGGTCACAGGGGGCGCGAGGAATGAGCAGTTCTTC. Encoded protein: CASSQVTGGARNEQFF.

The J gene is TRBJ2-7, the V gene TRBV7-2, with TRBD1 matching over 10 bases. The J segment lost 3 bases and the V segment lost 5 bases, leaving 1 base of the junction unmatched. Germline values: CDR1 SGHTA, CDR2 FQGNSA. The CDR3 runs 13 residues. CDR3 nucleotide sequence: TGTGCCAGCAGCGGGGACAGGGGCTACGAGCAGTACTTC. Translation gives CASSGDRGYEQYF.

This chain uses TRBV24-1 with TRBJ2-1, with 11 nucleotides matching TRBD1. V trimming: 4 bases; J trimming: 7 bases; junction bases outside the gene matches: 8. The CDR3 extends over 16 amino acids. Germline CDR1 reads KGHDR; CDR2 reads SFDVKD. The CDR3 sequence: CATSDRGTGGHNEQFF. CDR3 nucleotide sequence: TGTGCCACCAGTGACCGAGGGACAGGGGGGCATAATGAGCAGTTCTTC.

J is TRBJ1-2 and V is TRBV28; 9 bases are shared with TRBD1. With V trimmed by 3 bases and J by 6 bases, 5 bases remained unmatched. Germline values: CDR1 MDHEN, CDR2 SYDVKM. This CDR3 contains 14 residues. As DNA, the CDR3 is TGTGCCAGCAGTTTTACTCGGGACAGGGATGGCTACACCTTC. Amino acid sequence: CASSFTRDRDGYTF.

This clone was observed once. The rearrangement links TRBV27 to TRBJ2-7; 9 bases line up with TRBD1. V lost 4 bases and J lost 4; bases outside the gene matches: 8. The CDR3 extends over 15 amino acids. Germline V CDR1 and CDR2: MNHEY, SMNVEV (reference sequence). The CDR3 DNA follows: TGTGCCAGCAGTTACCGGGACAGGGTTGGGTACGAGCAGTACTTC. Its protein is CASSYRDRVGYEQYF.

The chain joins TRBV10-3 to TRBJ1-2; 7 bases align to TRBD1. Trimming cost V 8 bases and J 6 bases; bases outside gene matches: 9. Germline CDR1 is ENHRY and CDR2 is SYGVKD. This CDR3 is built from 13 residues. CDR3 protein: CAISQRGLDGYTF. The CDR3 bases are TGTGCCATCTCCCAAAGGGGGCTAGATGGCTACACCTTC.

The V call is TRBV5-1, the J call TRBJ1-1; 10 nucleotides line up with TRBD1. Per germline, CDR1 SGHRS and CDR2 YFSETQ. The CDR3 spans 16 residues. Trimming at V came to 8 bases and at J to 5 bases, leaving 15 bases not matched to a gene. This chain's CDR3 is CASRIRQGAQGTEAFF. The CDR3 nucleotides are TGCGCCAGTAGAATCCGACAGGGGGCCCAGGGTACTGAAGCTTTCTTT.

The gene calls are TRBV4-2 and TRBJ2-1, with 12 bases matching TRBD2. Looked up from germline, CDR1 is LGHNA and CDR2 is YNFKEQ. The V gene end was trimmed by 5 bases and the J gene end by 5 bases; junction bases not matched to a gene: 16. The CDR3 covers 19 residues. The CDR3 DNA sequence: TGTGCCAGCAGCACCCGCTCTAGCGGGAGGGCCAGTATAAACAATGAGCAGTTCTTC. As protein: CASSTRSSGRASINNEQFF.

The chain uses TRBV6-1 and TRBJ2-1; a weak D match, TRBD2 (6 bases). Germline V gene data show CDR1 as MNHNS and CDR2 as SASEGT. V lost 1 base and J 2 bases, leaving 12 bases between the germline ends. The CDR3 totals 16 residues. This CDR3 is CASSEEEGTAYNEQFF. DNA for the CDR3: TGTGCCAGCAGTGAAGAGGAAGGGACTGCCTACAATGAGCAGTTCTTC.

This clone was counted once. The chain uses TRBV6-2 or TRBV6-3 and TRBJ1-1, with D maybe TRBD1 (6 bases). Trimming left V 6 bases short and J 0 bases short, with 14 bases between. The germline V gene has CDR1 MNHEY and CDR2 SVGEGT. The CDR3 consists of 15 residues. CDR3 nucleotide sequence: TGTGCCAGCAGCCCCCATCGACAGGTGAACACTGAAGCTTTCTTT. Translation gives CASSPHRQVNTEAFF.

The CDR3 region has the DNA TGTGCCAGCAGTCTCGACACGAACACTGAAGCTTTCTTT. It specifies CASSLDTNTEAFF. The rearrangement links TRBV5-4 to TRBJ1-1; D remains ambiguous. Trimming removed 5 bases from V and 1 base from J, with 9 bases in between. Germline values: CDR1 SGHNT, CDR2 YYREEE (reference sequence). The CDR3 has 13 residues.

V is TRBV18 and J is TRBJ1-1; 9 positions match TRBD1. CDR3 length: 14 amino acids. Germline CDR1 and CDR2: KGHSH and LQKENI. V was pared by 0 bases and J by 4 bases, with 0 bases of the junction left unmatched. The CDR3, as DNA: TGTGCCAGCTCACCACCGGGACAGGGCACTGAAGCTTTCTTT. This gives the protein CASSPPGQGTEAFF.

The rearrangement uses TRBV11-2 and TRBJ1-4, with 10 bases fitting TRBD1. The CDR3 is 14 amino acids. Germline values: CDR1 SGHAT, CDR2 FQNNGV. Trimming at V came to 1 base and at J to 7 bases, leaving 0 bases not matched to a gene. CDR3 nucleotides: TGTGCCAGCAGCTTAGGGGACAGGGGTGAAAAACTGTTTTTT. Encoded protein: CASSLGDRGEKLFF.

The chain carries TRBV18 and TRBJ2-3, with 10 bases identical to TRBD2. The CDR3 sequence is 19 residues long. Germline V lookup: CDR1 KGHSH, CDR2 LQKENI. Trimming removed 3 bases from V and 1 base from J; junction bases left unmatched: 13. CDR3 region: CASSPGPSGSRWGTDTQYF. CDR3 bases: TGTGCCAGCTCACCCGGGCCTAGCGGGAGTCGGTGGGGCACAGATACGCAGTATTTT. Filled out from reference TRBV18 and TRBJ2-3, the complete variable domain reads NAGVMQNPRHLVRRRGQEARLRCSPMKGHSHVYWYRQLPEEGLKFMVYLQKENIIDESGMPKERFSAEFPKEGPSILRIQQVVRGDSAAYFCASSPGPSGSRWGTDTQYFGPGTRLTVL.

The rearrangement links TRBV7-2 to TRBJ1-1; D not resolved. CDR1 SGHTA and CDR2 FQGNSA come from the germline V gene. V was clipped by 4 bases and J by 4 bases, with 13 bases between them. This CDR3 is built from 14 residues. Written as DNA, the CDR3 is TGTGCCAGCAGCTGGGTCCTCGAGGGCACTGAAGCTTTCTTT. Encoded protein: CASSWVLEGTEAFF.

The chain carries TRBV7-2 and TRBJ1-1, with no clear D. This CDR3 contains 12 residues. Germline V lookup: CDR1 SGHTA, CDR2 FQGNSA. Trimming cost V 1 base and J 4 bases, with 4 bases left between them. The DNA of the CDR3 is TGTGCCAGCAGCTTAGACGGCACTGAAGCTTTCTTT. Its protein is CASSLDGTEAFF.

This chain links TRBV5-6 with TRBJ2-3, with TRBD2 identical over 14 bases. Germline V CDR1 and CDR2: SGHDT, YYEEEE. The CDR3 extends over 17 amino acids. Germline trimming cut 0 bases from V and 6 bases from J; bases unmatched to any gene: 6. CDR3 in amino acids: CASSLGLAGGPGDTQYF. The DNA for the CDR3 is TGTGCCAGCAGCTTGGGACTAGCGGGAGGGCCAGGGGATACGCAGTATTTT.

The chain recombines TRBV15 with TRBJ2-1; 7 nucleotides line up with TRBD1. The CDR3 consists of 15 residues. Losses at the gene ends were 0 bases for V and 6 bases for J; bases not matched to a gene: 5. In germline, CDR1 is LNHNV, CDR2 YYDKDF (reference sequence). CDR3 loop: CATSREGQIANEQFF. The CDR3 DNA is TGTGCCACCAGCAGAGAGGGACAGATAGCCAATGAGCAGTTCTTC.

This clone appeared a single time. The V and J genes are TRBV14 and TRBJ2-5; D is uncertain. The CDR3 has 13 residues. Trimming removed 1 base from V and 2 bases from J, with 5 bases in between. Germline V gene lookup returns CDR1 SGHDN and CDR2 FVKESK. CDR3 protein: CASSQAFQETQYF. The CDR3 DNA is TGTGCCAGCAGCCAAGCCTTTCAAGAGACCCAGTACTTC.

The rearrangement links TRBV19 to TRBJ2-5; D is ambiguous. Deletions cut 0 bases from V and 5 bases from J, with 13 bases between. The CDR3 consists of 15 residues. Germline loops: CDR1 LNHDA, CDR2 SQIVND (reference sequence). CDR3 sequence: CASSIDPASRETQYF. The CDR3 region has the DNA TGTGCCAGTAGTATAGACCCGGCCAGCAGGGAGACCCAGTACTTC.

The gene calls are TRBV30 and TRBJ2-1, with D perhaps TRBD2 (6 bases). Deletions cut 1 base from V and 11 bases from J, with 18 bases between. CDR3 length equals 14 residues. The germline V gene encodes CDR1 GTSNPN and CDR2 SVGIG (reference sequence). The CDR3 bases are TGTGCCTGGAGTGCTCCGGGAGTCGAGACAAAGCAGTTCTTC. Amino acids: CAWSAPGVETKQFF.